The clone carrying this TCR beta chain was counted ten times or more. The sample belongs to a study of CD8 T cells in ankylosing spondylitis. TCRdb analysed the 5' RACE reads with MiXCR anew, one entry per CDR3 protein. The data show more than 300,000 distinct CDR3 sequences, 11% seen once. The CDR3 is 17 residues long. Germline CDR1 SGHRS, CDR2 YFSETQ. V lost 4 bases to trimming and J lost 0 bases, with 17 bases between them. The gene calls are TRBV5-1 and TRBJ1-3; D is unresolved. The material sequenced was blood, either unsorted or a sorted T cell fraction (not recorded which). The sequence was collected from a female donor with ankylosing spondylitis or in good health (not recorded which). DNA for the CDR3: TGCGCCAGCAGCCAACTGGCTAGGGAGAGCTCTGGAAACACCATATATTTT. Translated, it gives CASSQLARESSGNTIYF.